The clone carrying this TCR beta chain showed up just a few times. What it binds is unknown. The V end was cut by 5 bases, the J end by 0 bases, with 18 bases between. This CDR3 is 17 amino acids long. Germline CDR1 reads MNHEY; CDR2 reads SMNVEV (reference sequence). The data are from a study of T cells after posttransplantation cyclophosphamide. Study observations and caveats: Skin or GI-infiltrating T cells shared few TRB sequences with blood. After PTCy, TRB diversity resembled that of CNI/methotrexate controls. Later post-transplant blood repertoires were often dominated by donor CD8+ memory clones.

Cyclophosphamide on days +3 and +4 followed busulfan-fludarabine conditioning and a marrow graft. This table comes from immunoSEQ multiplex PCR, and its TCRdb copy is limited to in-frame clones, with some not included. Reported are some 11,000 clones, none seen only once; the ten largest carry approximately 13%. The chain has TRBV27 and TRBJ2-3, with D possibly TRBD1 on 5 matching bases. This TCR was sampled from a female patient aged 35-55 years who received an allogeneic stem cell transplant from a related donor, was CMV-positive, and had no GVHD. Some T cells may trace back to the graft donor. The sequencing here drew on PBMCs, taken after allogeneic stem cell transplant with posttransplant cyclophosphamide. CDR3 sequence (DNA): TGTGCCAGCAGTCCCGGACACCTCCTCTTGAGCACAGATACGCAGTATTTT. It specifies CASSPGHLLLSTDTQYF.